This TCR beta chain emerged from a study of blood T cells in healthy people across ages. Study observations and caveats: Naive T cell percentage strongly correlated with TCR beta diversity. TCR beta diversity per million T cells fell roughly linearly with age. Changes seen in expanded clonotypes were possibly confounded by donor CMV status left unknown.

A J-beta primer mix and a sample-barcoded 5' primer were used in a second PCR of about 7 to 12 cycles. A minimum of 2.5 million CDR3-containing paired-end reads was obtained for each sample. MiXCR, run by TCRdb on the 5' RACE reads, gives a single entry per CDR3 protein. The sample has 850,000 to 1,000,000 distinct CDR3 sequences, roughly 48% seen once. In regard to this clonotype: No antigen is known for it.

Material: blood. This TCR derives from a man between 25 and 39 years old in good health.

The CDR3 bases are TGTGCCGTCGGTGGCTACGAGCAGTACTTC. Protein sequence: CAVGGYEQYF. The chain employs TRBV10-3 and TRBJ2-4; D is unresolved. The DNA end is more similar to TRBJ2-7, so the J call may be wrong. In germline, CDR1 is ENHRY, CDR2 SYGVKD. The CDR3 has 10 residues.